This is a list of T cell receptor beta chains from one sample in a study of cytomegalovirus exposure and HLA in healthy donors. Data came from immunoSEQ multiplex PCR; TCRdb stores just in-frame clones and leaves some out. In the table there are roughly 98,000 clones, around two thirds of which are singletons. The source material was PBMCs. The receptors stem from a woman in her twenties or thirties in good health and CMV-seropositive. The CDR3 runs from the conserved cysteine through the conserved F or W. A D gene is named only where the DNA matches it firmly. A clone size is listed for some rows: how often the clone was seen (once, few, many), or a class if it is expanded.

TRBD2	.	TRBV9	TRBJ2-2	CASSVVPGGTGELFF	TGTGCCAGCAGCGTAGTGCCGGGAGGCACCGGGGAGCTGTTTTTT
.	.	TRBV5-4	TRBJ1-4	CASRDEGAGEKLFF	TGTGCCAGCAGGGACGAGGGTGCGGGGGAAAAACTGTTTTTT
TRBD2	.	TRBV6-1	TRBJ2-3	CASSGPSGGRTQYF	TGTGCCAGCAGTGGACCATCGGGGGGGCGTACGCAGTATTTT
.	.	TRBV28	TRBJ1-5	CASNSRYYSNQPQHF	TGTGCCAGCAATTCCCGATACTATAGCAATCAGCCCCAGCATTTT
.	few	TRBV9	TRBJ1-6	CASSDRVENSPLHF	TGTGCCAGCAGCGACAGGGTGGAGAATTCACCCCTCCACTTT
.	.	TRBV19	TRBJ1-1	CASRMGLGAFF	TGTGCCAGTAGGATGGGGCTCGGAGCTTTCTTT
.	.	TRBV5-4	TRBJ2-2	CASSLRGNTGELFF	TGTGCCAGCAGCTTACGGGGTAACACCGGGGAGCTGTTTTTT
.	.	TRBV13	TRBJ1-1	CASSFRGGNTEAFF	TGTGCCAGCAGCTTTAGGGGGGGGAACACTGAAGCTTTCTTT
.	.	TRBV28	TRBJ1-1	CASRPGTYTEAFF	TGTGCCAGCAGACCCGGGACATACACTGAAGCTTTCTTT
.	.	TRBV10-3	TRBJ2-3	CAISETGSTDTQYF	TGTGCCATCAGTGAGACAGGGTCCACAGATACGCAGTATTTT
.	.	TRBV2	TRBJ2-3	CASSTSPTDTQYF	TGTGCCAGCAGTACTAGCCCCACAGATACGCAGTATTTT
TRBD2	once	TRBV28	TRBJ2-3	CASSRRGGGGPDTQYF	TGTGCCAGCAGTCGGCGGGGGGGTGGGGGCCCAGATACGCAGTATTTT
TRBD2	.	TRBV7-9	TRBJ2-5	CASRDSGGTQETQYF	TGTGCCAGCAGGGATAGCGGGGGAACCCAAGAGACCCAGTACTTC
TRBD1	.	TRBV2	TRBJ1-4	CASSTRGAHEKLFF	TGTGCCAGCAGTACCAGGGGGGCCCATGAAAAACTGTTTTTT
TRBD1	few	TRBV12-5	TRBJ1-4	CASGLDSWDREGEKLFF	TGTGCTAGTGGTTTGGACTCCTGGGACAGGGAGGGCGAAAAACTGTTTTTT
.	.	TRBV9	TRBJ2-2	CASSVRGAGELFF	TGTGCCAGCAGCGTAAGGGGTGCCGGGGAGCTGTTTTTT
TRBD1	.	TRBV6-1	TRBJ1-3	CASSVTGDSGNTIYF	TGTGCCAGCAGTGTTACAGGGGACTCTGGAAACACCATATATTTT
.	.	TRBV6-8	TRBJ2-3	CASSSIDTQYF	TGTGCCAGCTCTAGTATCGATACGCAGTATTTT
.	.	TRBV11-2	TRBJ2-5	CASSLDEVVGTQYF	TGTGCCAGCAGCTTAGATGAGGTCGTAGGGACCCAGTACTTC
.	.	TRBV11-2	TRBJ1-1	CASSQHPTRVGTEAFF	TGTGCCAGCAGCCAGCACCCAACGAGGGTGGGGACTGAAGCTTTCTTT
.	.	TRBV6-4	TRBJ2-7	CASSDSSGADYEQYF	TGTGCCAGCAGTGACTCGTCAGGGGCGGACTACGAGCAGTACTTC
.	.	TRBV5-1	TRBJ2-7	CASSLGTAGRYEQYF	TGCGCCAGCAGCTTGGGGACGGCAGGGAGGTACGAGCAGTACTTC
TRBD1	.	TRBV2	TRBJ1-3	CAGSEDRVAGNTIYF	TGTGCCGGCAGTGAAGACAGGGTGGCTGGAAACACCATATATTTT
.	.	TRBV5-1	TRBJ1-5	CASSYAGNSNQPQHF	TGCGCCAGCAGCTACGCAGGAAATAGCAATCAGCCCCAGCATTTT
.	.	TRBV6-1	TRBJ1-5	CASTPRAPRQPQHF	TGTGCCAGCACTCCCAGGGCCCCACGGCAGCCCCAGCATTTT
TRBD1	.	TRBV7-2	TRBJ2-3	CASSWMGQYTQYF	TGTGCCAGCAGCTGGATGGGACAGTATACGCAGTATTTT
.	.	TRBV5-1	TRBJ2-5	CASSLRTAFSETQYF	TGCGCCAGCAGCTTAAGGACAGCGTTCAGTGAGACCCAGTACTTC
TRBD1	.	TRBV2	TRBJ1-1	CASSNDRANTEAFF	TGTGCCAGCAGTAACGACAGGGCGAACACTGAAGCTTTCTTT
.	.	TRBV11-2	TRBJ2-3	CASRASTDTQYF	TGTGCCAGCAGGGCTAGCACAGATACGCAGTATTTT
.	few	TRBV18	TRBJ1-2	CASSPALGDTYGYTF	TGTGCCAGCTCACCAGCGTTGGGGGACACTTATGGCTACACCTTC
TRBD2	once	TRBV9	TRBJ2-5	CASSVAGGGYQETQYF	TGTGCCAGCAGCGTAGCTGGCGGGGGGTACCAAGAGACCCAGTACTTC